Listed below are T cell receptor beta chains from one sample, sequenced in a study of OX40 agonist ivuxolimab in advanced cancers. Assay used: immunoSEQ multiplex PCR; TCRdb lists only in-frame clones, some missing. The table records 40,000 to 60,000 clones, 88% of them present only once. Material: CD4+ or CD8+ T cells sorted from blood, obtained in a trial of the OX40 agonist ivuxolimab. These receptor sequences come from an adult with an advanced solid tumor such as melanoma, head and neck, liver or kidney cancer. Both conserved end residues are part of each CDR3. D genes are given only for firm matches. Clone size, where shown, is once, few, many, or a class for clones that have expanded.

j_call | clone_size | cdr3_length | d_call | v_call | cdr3_aa | cdr3_nt
TRBJ2-6 | once | 15 | - | TRBV6-6 | CASRAPGTGANVLTF | TGTGCCAGCAGAGCCCCCGGTACTGGGGCCAACGTCCTGACTTTC
TRBJ2-3 | - | 13 | - | TRBV7-9 | CASSLDGTDTQYF | TGTGCCAGCAGCTTAGATGGTACAGATACGCAGTATTTT
TRBJ1-4 | - | 14 | TRBD1 | TRBV28 | CASSGGQGNEKLFF | TGTGCCAGCAGCGGGGGACAGGGTAATGAAAAACTGTTTTTT
TRBJ2-7 | few | 13 | - | TRBV7-3 | CASSLTSDGEQYF | TGTGCCAGCAGCTTAACGTCAGACGGCGAGCAGTACTTC
TRBJ2-7 | - | 11 | - | TRBV11-1 | CASSIVDEQYF | TGTGCCAGCAGCATAGTCGACGAGCAGTACTTC
TRBJ2-5 | - | 11 | - | TRBV30 | CAWSVSETQYF | TGTGCCTGGAGTGTATCGGAGACCCAGTACTTC
TRBJ1-6 | - | 14 | - | TRBV29-1 | CSVSPGSSDSPLHF | TGCAGCGTCTCACCAGGGTCGTCGGATTCACCCCTCCACTTT
TRBJ2-1 | few | 13 | - | TRBV4-1 | CASSRGGILEQFF | TGCGCCAGCAGCCGGGGCGGTATCCTTGAGCAGTTCTTC
TRBJ2-5 | - | 14 | TRBD2 | TRBV10-2 | CASMAWVGGETQYF | TGCGCCAGCATGGCCTGGGTCGGGGGGGAGACCCAGTACTTC
TRBJ2-7 | once | 13 | - | TRBV5-1 | CASSRRTGDEQYF | TGCGCCAGCAGCCGACGGACGGGGGACGAGCAGTACTTC
TRBJ1-6 | medium-sized | 13 | - | TRBV2 | CASSVESNSPLHF | TGTGCCAGCAGTGTTGAGAGTAATTCACCCCTCCACTTT
TRBJ2-7 | - | 13 | TRBD1 | TRBV18 | CASSPGQGDEQYF | TGTGCCAGCTCACCGGGACAGGGCGACGAGCAGTACTTC
TRBJ2-3 | - | 16 | TRBD2 | TRBV4-1 | CASSPRTSGGVDTQYF | TGCGCCAGCAGCCCCAGGACTAGCGGGGGTGTAGATACGCAGTATTTT
TRBJ2-2 | - | 17 | TRBD2 | TRBV7-6 | CASSFTPTSGSTGELFF | TGTGCCAGCAGCTTTACCCCGACTAGCGGGTCGACCGGGGAGCTGTTTTTT
TRBJ2-2 | - | 14 | - | TRBV7-9 | CASSPRHVPGELFF | TGTGCCAGCAGCCCGCGGCACGTACCCGGGGAGCTGTTTTTT
TRBJ1-1 | - | 15 | - | TRBV6-5 | CASSYSREGITEAFF | TGTGCCAGCAGTTACTCGAGAGAGGGTATAACTGAAGCTTTCTTT
TRBJ1-3 | - | 12 | - | TRBV30 | CAWSGGGNTIYF | TGTGCCTGGAGTGGCGGTGGAAACACCATATATTTT
TRBJ2-5 | - | 15 | TRBD1 | TRBV7-2 | CASSFFGQGGETQYF | TGTGCCAGCAGCTTTTTCGGACAGGGCGGAGAGACCCAGTACTTC
TRBJ2-7 | - | 15 | TRBD1 | TRBV4-2 | CASSQGQVRENEQYF | TGTGCCAGCAGCCAGGGACAGGTGAGGGAAAACGAGCAGTACTTC
TRBJ1-3 | - | 17 | TRBD1 | TRBV19 | CASNAPGQGGSGNTIYF | TGTGCCAGTAACGCACCGGGACAGGGCGGCTCTGGAAACACCATATATTTT
TRBJ1-5 | once | 14 | - | TRBV11-2 | CASSRGEGYQPQHF | TGTGCCAGCAGCCGGGGGGAGGGGTATCAGCCCCAGCATTTT
TRBJ2-7 | few | 14 | - | TRBV15 | CATSRVRGSYEQYF | TGTGCCACCAGCAGAGTCAGGGGCTCCTACGAGCAGTACTTC
TRBJ2-5 | - | 14 | TRBD1 | TRBV7-2 | CASSSGQGQETQYF | TGTGCCAGCAGCTCCGGACAGGGCCAAGAGACCCAGTACTTC
TRBJ1-6 | - | 16 | - | TRBV2 | CASSERRGSPNSPLHF | TGTGCCAGCAGTGAGCGGCGGGGCAGCCCTAATTCACCCCTCCACTTT
TRBJ2-3 | - | 16 | - | TRBV7-2 | CASTGSTGRATDTQYF | TGTGCCAGCACTGGGAGTACCGGACGGGCGACAGATACGCAGTATTTT
TRBJ1-2 | - | 14 | - | TRBV2 | CASGRIRDDYGYTF | TGTGCCAGCGGACGAATCAGGGACGACTATGGCTACACCTTC
TRBJ1-4 | - | 18 | TRBD1 | TRBV6-4 | CASSNRDRGGKPNEKLFF | TGTGCCAGCAGTAACCGGGACAGGGGAGGGAAGCCTAATGAAAAACTGTTTTTT
TRBJ1-2 | - | 13 | - | TRBV9 | CASGGVGNYGYTF | TGTGCCAGCGGCGGGGTGGGAAACTATGGCTACACCTTC
TRBJ1-1 | - | 13 | - | TRBV28 | CASSLTENTEAFF | TGTGCCAGCAGTTTAACGGAGAACACTGAAGCTTTCTTT
TRBJ1-3 | few | 15 | - | TRBV28 | CASSLGRASGNTIYF | TGTGCCAGCAGCCTAGGGAGGGCTTCTGGAAACACCATATATTTT
TRBJ1-1 | few | 15 | TRBD1 | TRBV4-1 | CASSSTGGANTEAFF | TGCGCCAGCAGCTCTACAGGGGGCGCGAACACTGAAGCTTTCTTT
TRBJ2-5 | - | 16 | TRBD2 | TRBV7-8 | CASSPQFSGGGETQYF | TGTGCCAGCAGCCCCCAGTTCTCGGGGGGGGGAGAGACCCAGTACTTC
TRBJ2-4 | once | 15 | - | TRBV28 | CASSFPQDAKNIQYF | TGTGCCAGCAGTTTCCCTCAGGATGCCAAAAACATTCAGTACTTC
TRBJ1-5 | - | 16 | - | TRBV2 | CASSGPGPKSLQPQHF | TGTGCCAGCAGTGGTCCGGGCCCGAAAAGCCTTCAGCCCCAGCATTTT
TRBJ1-2 | - | 15 | TRBD1 | TRBV29-1 | CSVETGQGVAGGYTF | TGCAGCGTTGAAACGGGACAGGGAGTTGCGGGTGGCTACACCTTC
TRBJ2-1 | - | 21 | - | TRBV28 | CASSHSVGGGRGKSSYNEQFF | TGTGCCAGCAGTCATAGCGTGGGGGGAGGAAGGGGAAAAAGCTCCTACAATGAGCAGTTCTTC
TRBJ2-1 | - | 15 | TRBD2 | TRBV28 | CASTHPGTSGGEEFF | TGTGCCAGCACCCACCCCGGGACTAGCGGGGGCGAGGAGTTCTTC
TRBJ2-2 | once | 13 | - | TRBV27 | CASSAGNTGELFF | TGTGCCAGCAGTGCGGGGAACACCGGGGAGCTGTTTTTT
TRBJ2-3 | - | 17 | - | TRBV4-1 | CASSQGLPGRDTDTQYF | TGCGCCAGCAGCCAAGGGCTCCCGGGACGTGACACAGATACGCAGTATTTT
TRBJ1-3 | once | 15 | - | TRBV9 | CASSVAGSSGNTIYF | TGTGCCAGCAGCGTAGCGGGGAGCTCTGGAAACACCATATATTTT
TRBJ2-7 | - | 14 | - | TRBV6-5 | CASSYNDIPYEQYF | TGTGCCAGCAGTTATAATGACATTCCCTACGAGCAGTACTTC
TRBJ1-1 | - | 13 | - | TRBV7-6 | CASSLQENTEAFF | TGTGCCAGCAGCTTGCAGGAGAACACTGAAGCTTTCTTT
TRBJ1-1 | once | 16 | - | TRBV28 | CASSFPLGPMNTEAFF | TGTGCCAGCAGTTTCCCTCTTGGACCGATGAACACTGAAGCTTTCTTT
TRBJ1-2 | - | 16 | - | TRBV6-6 | CASSYSNIFLSDGYTF | TGTGCCAGCAGTTACTCGAATATATTCCTCTCGGATGGCTACACCTTC
TRBJ2-7 | - | 14 | - | TRBV18 | CASSPRADSYEQYF | TGTGCCAGCTCACCACGGGCGGATTCCTACGAGCAGTACTTC
TRBJ2-2 | - | 19 | - | TRBV7-9 | CASSPGDGQRGFYTGELFF | TGTGCCAGCAGCCCGGGGGACGGACAGCGGGGCTTCTACACCGGGGAGCTGTTTTTT
TRBJ2-2 | - | 16 | TRBD2 | TRBV27 | CASRRTSGGFGGELFF | TGTGCCAGCAGGCGTACTAGCGGGGGGTTCGGCGGGGAGCTGTTTTTT
TRBJ2-4 | - | 13 | TRBD1 | TRBV9 | CASSVDRGNIQYF | TGTGCCAGCAGCGTAGACAGGGGAAACATTCAGTACTTC
TRBJ1-2 | - | 14 | TRBD1 | TRBV12-5 | CASGAGTGNGGYTF | TGTGCTAGTGGTGCCGGGACAGGGAATGGTGGCTACACCTTC
TRBJ1-5 | - | 15 | - | TRBV18 | CASSLEMISNQPQHF | TGTGCCAGCTCTCTGGAGATGATTAGCAATCAGCCCCAGCATTTT
TRBJ2-7 | - | 13 | - | TRBV28 | CASTKPGIYEQYF | TGTGCCAGCACAAAGCCAGGGATCTACGAGCAGTACTTC
TRBJ2-1 | - | 12 | - | TRBV2 | CASTVNYNEQFF | TGTGCCAGCACGGTCAACTACAATGAGCAGTTCTTC
TRBJ2-3 | - | 14 | - | TRBV7-2 | CASSLGLGRDTQYF | TGTGCCAGCAGCTTAGGGCTGGGGAGAGATACGCAGTATTTT
TRBJ1-4 | - | 15 | TRBD1 | TRBV7-2 | CASSLTGVTNEKLFF | TGTGCCAGCAGCTTAACAGGGGTGACTAATGAAAAACTGTTTTTT
TRBJ1-1 | - | 13 | - | TRBV2 | CASSGRGNTEAFF | TGTGCCAGCTCCGGACGGGGGAACACTGAAGCTTTCTTT
TRBJ1-6 | - | 14 | - | TRBV7-2 | CASSLAQPNSPLHF | TGTGCCAGCAGCTTAGCACAGCCCAATTCACCCCTCCACTTT
TRBJ1-3 | - | 14 | - | TRBV5-5 | CASGAEGAGNTIYF | TGTGCCAGCGGGGCAGAGGGGGCTGGAAACACCATATATTTT
TRBJ2-1 | - | 16 | TRBD2 | TRBV4-1 | CASSRLGREDSDEQFF | TGCGCCAGCAGCCGACTGGGGCGGGAGGATAGCGATGAGCAGTTCTTC
TRBJ1-1 | - | 13 | - | TRBV19 | CASSIRADTEAFF | TGTGCCAGTAGTATAAGGGCAGACACTGAAGCTTTCTTT
TRBJ1-2 | - | 12 | - | TRBV29-1 | CSVYLSNYGYTF | TGCAGCGTTTATCTGAGTAACTATGGCTACACCTTC